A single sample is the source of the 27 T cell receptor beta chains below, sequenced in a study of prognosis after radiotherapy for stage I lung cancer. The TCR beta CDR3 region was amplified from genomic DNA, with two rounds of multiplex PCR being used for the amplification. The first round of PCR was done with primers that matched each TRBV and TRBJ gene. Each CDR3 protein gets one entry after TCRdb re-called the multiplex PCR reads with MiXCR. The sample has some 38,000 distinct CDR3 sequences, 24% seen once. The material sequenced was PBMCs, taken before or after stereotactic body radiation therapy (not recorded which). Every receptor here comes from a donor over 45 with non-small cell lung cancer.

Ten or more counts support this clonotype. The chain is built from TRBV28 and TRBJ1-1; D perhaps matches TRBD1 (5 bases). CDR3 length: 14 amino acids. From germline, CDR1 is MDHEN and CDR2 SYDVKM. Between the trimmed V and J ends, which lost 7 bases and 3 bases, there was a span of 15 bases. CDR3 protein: CASNTGGRYTEAFF. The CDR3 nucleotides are TGTGCCAGCAATACGGGGGGAAGGTACACTGAAGCTTTCTTT.

In DNA form, the CDR3 reads TGTGCCAGCTTATCTGGGGGAGGGGGGAGCTATGGCTACACCTTC. Translation: CASLSGGGGSYGYTF. The chain links TRBV25-1 to TRBJ1-2, with D possibly being TRBD1 (6 bases). Trimming removed 8 bases from V and 4 bases from J, with 20 bases in between. The germline CDR1 and CDR2 sequences are MGHDK and SYGVNS. The CDR3 sequence is 15 residues long.

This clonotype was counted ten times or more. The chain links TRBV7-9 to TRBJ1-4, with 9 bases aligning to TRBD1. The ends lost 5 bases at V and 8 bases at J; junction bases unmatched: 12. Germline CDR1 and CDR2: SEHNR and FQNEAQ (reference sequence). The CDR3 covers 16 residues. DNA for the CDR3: TGTGCCAGCAGCCCCCGGACAGGGGACCTCCCCGAAAAACTGTTTTTT. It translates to CASSPRTGDLPEKLFF.

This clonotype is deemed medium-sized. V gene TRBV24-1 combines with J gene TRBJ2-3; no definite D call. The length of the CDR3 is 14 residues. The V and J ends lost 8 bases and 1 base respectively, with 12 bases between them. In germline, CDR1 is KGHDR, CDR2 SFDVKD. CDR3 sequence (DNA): TGTGCCACCAACGAAGGCACGTGCACAGATACGCAGTATTTT. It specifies CATNEGTCTDTQYF.

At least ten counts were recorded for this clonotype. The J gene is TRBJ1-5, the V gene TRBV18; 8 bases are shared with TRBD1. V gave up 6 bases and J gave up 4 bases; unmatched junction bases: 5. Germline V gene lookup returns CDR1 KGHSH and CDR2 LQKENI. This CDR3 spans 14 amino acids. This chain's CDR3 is CASSLTGENQPQHF. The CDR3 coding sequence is TGTGCCAGCTCCCTGACAGGGGAAAATCAGCCCCAGCATTTT.

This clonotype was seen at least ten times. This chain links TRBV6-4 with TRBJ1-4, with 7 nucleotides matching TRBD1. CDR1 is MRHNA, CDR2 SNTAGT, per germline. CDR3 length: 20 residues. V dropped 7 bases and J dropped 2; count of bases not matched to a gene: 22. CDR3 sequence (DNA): TGTGCCAGCACCAACTCCGTCGGGACAGAAGTATATCGGACTAATGAAAAACTGTTTTTT. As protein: CASTNSVGTEVYRTNEKLFF.

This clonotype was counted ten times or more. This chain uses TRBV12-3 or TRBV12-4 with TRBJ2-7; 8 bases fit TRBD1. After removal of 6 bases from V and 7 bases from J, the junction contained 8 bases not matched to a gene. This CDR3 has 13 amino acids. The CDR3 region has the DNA TGTGCCAGCAGGGTTACAGGGGGTGTTGAGCAGTACTTC. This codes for CASRVTGGVEQYF.

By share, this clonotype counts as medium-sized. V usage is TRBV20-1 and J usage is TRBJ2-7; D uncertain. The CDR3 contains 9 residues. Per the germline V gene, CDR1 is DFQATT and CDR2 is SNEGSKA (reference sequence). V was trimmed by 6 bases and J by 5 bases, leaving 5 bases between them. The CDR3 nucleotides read TGCAGTGCAAGCAACGAGCAGTACTTC. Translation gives CSASNEQYF.

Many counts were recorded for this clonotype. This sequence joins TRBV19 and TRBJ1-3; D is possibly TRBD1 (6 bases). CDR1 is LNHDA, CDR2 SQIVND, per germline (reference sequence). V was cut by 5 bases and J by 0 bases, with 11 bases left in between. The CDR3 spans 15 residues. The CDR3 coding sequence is TGTGCCAGTAGTCCGGACAGCTCCTCTGGAAACACCATATATTTT. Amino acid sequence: CASSPDSSSGNTIYF.

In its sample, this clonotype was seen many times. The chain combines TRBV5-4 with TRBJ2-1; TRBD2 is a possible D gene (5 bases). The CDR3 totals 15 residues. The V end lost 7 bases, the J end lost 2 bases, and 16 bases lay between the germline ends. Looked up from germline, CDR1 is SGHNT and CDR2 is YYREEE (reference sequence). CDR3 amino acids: CASHSGGPTYNEQFF. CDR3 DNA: TGTGCCAGCCATTCGGGCGGGCCTACCTACAATGAGCAGTTCTTC.

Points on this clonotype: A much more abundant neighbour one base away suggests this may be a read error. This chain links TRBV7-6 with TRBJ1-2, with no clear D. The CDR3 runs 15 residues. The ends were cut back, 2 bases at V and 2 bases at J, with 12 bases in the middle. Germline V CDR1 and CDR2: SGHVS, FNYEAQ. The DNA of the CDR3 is TGTGCCAGCAGCTTAATGGAAGAGCTGAACTATGGCTACACCTTC. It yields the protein CASSLMEELNYGYTF.

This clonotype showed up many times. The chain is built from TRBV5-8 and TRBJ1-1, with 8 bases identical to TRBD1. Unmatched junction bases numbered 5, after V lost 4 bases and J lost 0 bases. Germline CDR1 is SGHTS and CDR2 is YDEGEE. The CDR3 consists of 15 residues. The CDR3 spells CASSPRGQVNTEAFF. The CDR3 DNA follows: TGTGCCAGCAGCCCGAGGGGACAGGTGAACACTGAAGCTTTCTTT.

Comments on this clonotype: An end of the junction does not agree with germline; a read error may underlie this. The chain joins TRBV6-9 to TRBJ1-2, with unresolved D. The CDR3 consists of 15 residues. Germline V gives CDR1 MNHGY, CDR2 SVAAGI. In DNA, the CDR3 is TGTGCCAGAAGTTACTGGTTCCAGGCGAACTATGGCTACACCTTC. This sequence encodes CARSYWFQANYGYTF.

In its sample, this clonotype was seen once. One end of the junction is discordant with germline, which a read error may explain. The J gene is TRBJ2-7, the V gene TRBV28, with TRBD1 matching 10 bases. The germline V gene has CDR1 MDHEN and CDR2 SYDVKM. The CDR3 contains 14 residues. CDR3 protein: CASSIGTGVFELYF. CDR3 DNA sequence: TGTGCTAGCAGTATCGGGACAGGGGTCTTCGAGCTGTACTTC.

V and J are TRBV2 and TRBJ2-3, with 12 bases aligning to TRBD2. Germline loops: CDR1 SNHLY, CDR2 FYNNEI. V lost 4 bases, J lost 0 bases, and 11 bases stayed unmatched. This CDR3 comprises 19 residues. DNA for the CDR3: TGTGCCAGCAGTGCACATCCCGGACTAGCGGGACCTAGCACAGATACGCAGTATTTT. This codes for CASSAHPGLAGPSTDTQYF.

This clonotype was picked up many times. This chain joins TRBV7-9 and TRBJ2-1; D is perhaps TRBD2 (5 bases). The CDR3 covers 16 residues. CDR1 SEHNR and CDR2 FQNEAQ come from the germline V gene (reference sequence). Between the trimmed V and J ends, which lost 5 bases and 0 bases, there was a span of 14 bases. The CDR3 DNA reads TGTGCCAGCAGCCCCGAGAGGGCTAGCTCCTACAATGAGCAGTTCTTC. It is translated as CASSPERASSYNEQFF.

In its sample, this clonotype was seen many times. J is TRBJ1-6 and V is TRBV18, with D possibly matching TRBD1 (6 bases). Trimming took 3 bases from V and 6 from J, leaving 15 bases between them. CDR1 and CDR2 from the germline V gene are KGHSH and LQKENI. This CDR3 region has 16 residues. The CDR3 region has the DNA TGTGCCAGCTCACCCACCCACGCAGGGGCTAATTCACCCCTCCACTTT. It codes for CASSPTHAGANSPLHF.

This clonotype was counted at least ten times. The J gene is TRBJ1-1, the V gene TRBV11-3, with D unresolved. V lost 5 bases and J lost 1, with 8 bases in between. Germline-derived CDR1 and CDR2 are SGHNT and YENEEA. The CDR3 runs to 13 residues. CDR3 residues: CASSQHGNTEAFF. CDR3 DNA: TGTGCCAGCAGCCAACATGGGAACACTGAAGCTTTCTTT.

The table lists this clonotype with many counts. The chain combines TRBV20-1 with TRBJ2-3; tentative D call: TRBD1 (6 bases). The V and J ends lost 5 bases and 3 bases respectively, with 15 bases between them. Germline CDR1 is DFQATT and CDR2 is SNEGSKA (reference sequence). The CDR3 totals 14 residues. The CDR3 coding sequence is TGCAGTGCTTACGATGCAGGGGAAACAGATACGCAGTATTTT. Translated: CSAYDAGETDTQYF.

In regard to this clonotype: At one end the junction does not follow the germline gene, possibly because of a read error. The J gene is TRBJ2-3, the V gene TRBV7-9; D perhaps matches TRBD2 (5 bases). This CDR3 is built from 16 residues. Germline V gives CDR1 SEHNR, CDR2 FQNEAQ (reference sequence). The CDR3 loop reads CASSQFAHPSTDTQYF. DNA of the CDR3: TGTGCCAGCAGCCAGTTCGCGCACCCTAGCACAGATACACAGTATTTT.

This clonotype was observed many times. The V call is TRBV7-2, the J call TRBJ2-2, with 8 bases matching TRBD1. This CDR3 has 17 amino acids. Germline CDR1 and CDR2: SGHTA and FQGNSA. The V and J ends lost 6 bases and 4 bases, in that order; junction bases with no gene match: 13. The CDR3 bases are TGTGCCAGCAGTTCCAACAGTGTCAGGGGGCGCACCGGGGAGCTGTTTTTT. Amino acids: CASSSNSVRGRTGELFF.

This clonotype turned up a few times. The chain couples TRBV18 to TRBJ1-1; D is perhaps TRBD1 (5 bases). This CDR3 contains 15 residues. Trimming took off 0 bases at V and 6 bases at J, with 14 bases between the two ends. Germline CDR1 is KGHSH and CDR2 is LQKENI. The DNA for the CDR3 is TGTGCCAGCTCACCACCGTCAGGGCTCCAAGCTGAAGCTTTCTTT. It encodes CASSPPSGLQAEAFF.

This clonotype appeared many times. The CDR3 here is CASGGVSTEAFF. The CDR3 DNA reads as TGTGCCAGCGGTGGGGTTAGCACTGAAGCTTTCTTT. The chain uses TRBV2 and TRBJ1-1; D unresolved. CDR3 length: 12 amino acids. CDR1 is SNHLY, CDR2 FYNNEI, per germline. The V and J ends lost 8 bases and 4 bases respectively, with 11 bases between them.

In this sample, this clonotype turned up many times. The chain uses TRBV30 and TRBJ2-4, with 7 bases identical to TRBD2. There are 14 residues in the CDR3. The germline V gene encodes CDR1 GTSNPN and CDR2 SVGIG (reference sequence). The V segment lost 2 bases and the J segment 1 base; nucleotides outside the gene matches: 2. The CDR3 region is CAWSKGGAKNIQYF. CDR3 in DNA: TGTGCCTGGAGTAAGGGAGGGGCCAAAAACATTCAGTACTTC.

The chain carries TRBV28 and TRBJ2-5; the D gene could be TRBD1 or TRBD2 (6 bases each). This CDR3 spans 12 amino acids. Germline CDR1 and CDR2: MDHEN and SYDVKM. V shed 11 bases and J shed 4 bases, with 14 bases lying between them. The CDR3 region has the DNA TGTGCCGGGCCCCGGGGGCGAGAGACCCAGTACTTC. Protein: CAGPRGRETQYF. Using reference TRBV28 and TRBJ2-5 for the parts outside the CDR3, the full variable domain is DVKVTQSSRYLVKRTGEKVFLECVQDMDHENMFWYRQDPGLGLRLIYFSYDVKMKEKGDIPEGYSVSREKKERFSLILESASTNQTSMYLCAGPRGRETQYFGPGTRLLVL.

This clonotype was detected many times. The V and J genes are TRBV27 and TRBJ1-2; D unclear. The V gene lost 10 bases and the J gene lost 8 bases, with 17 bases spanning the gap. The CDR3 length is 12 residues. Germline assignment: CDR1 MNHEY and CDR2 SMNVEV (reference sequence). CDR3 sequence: CATKRGEEGYTF. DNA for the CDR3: TGTGCCACCAAACGGGGAGAGGAGGGCTACACCTTC.

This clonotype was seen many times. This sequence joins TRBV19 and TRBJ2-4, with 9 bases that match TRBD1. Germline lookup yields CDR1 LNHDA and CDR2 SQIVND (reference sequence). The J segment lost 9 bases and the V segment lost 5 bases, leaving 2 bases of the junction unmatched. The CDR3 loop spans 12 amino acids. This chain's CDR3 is CASSGTGLIQYF. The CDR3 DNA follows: TGTGCCAGTAGTGGGACAGGGCTCATTCAGTACTTC.